This is a list of T cell receptor beta chains from one sample in a study of blood T cell repertoires in COVID-19. Clones were sequenced by immunoSEQ multiplex PCR, and TCRdb holds only the in-frame ones, with some missing. The repertoire holds about 440,000 clones, 85% to 90% seen once, with approximately 4.3% in the top ten. Specimen: peripheral blood. These receptors came from a woman in her twenties or thirties with acute or convalescent COVID-19. Both conserved end residues are part of each CDR3. D genes are given only for firm matches. Expanded clones are given a class, and other clones once, few, many or no size at all.

d_call: TRBD1
cdr3_length: 13
v_call: TRBV2
j_call: TRBJ1-2
clone_size: -
cdr3_aa: CASRGQVKNTYTF
cdr3_nt: TGTGCCAGCAGAGGACAGGTTAAGAACACCTACACCTTC

d_call: -
cdr3_length: 15
v_call: TRBV7-9
j_call: TRBJ2-3
clone_size: -
cdr3_aa: CASSTTETSTDTQYF
cdr3_nt: TGTGCCAGCAGCACGACAGAAACTAGCACAGATACGCAGTATTTT

d_call: -
cdr3_length: 12
v_call: TRBV10-1
j_call: TRBJ2-1
clone_size: -
cdr3_aa: CASRGRGNEQFF
cdr3_nt: TGCGCCAGCAGGGGGAGGGGGAATGAGCAGTTCTTC

d_call: TRBD2
cdr3_length: 17
v_call: TRBV5-5
j_call: TRBJ2-3
clone_size: once
cdr3_aa: CTSSSSRGGAGEDTQYF
cdr3_nt: TGTACCAGCAGCTCGTCCCGAGGGGGAGCGGGGGAAGATACGCAGTATTTT

d_call: TRBD2
cdr3_length: 14
v_call: TRBV5-1
j_call: TRBJ2-3
clone_size: -
cdr3_aa: CATTPGGGFDTQYF
cdr3_nt: TGCGCCACCACCCCGGGCGGGGGGTTTGATACGCAGTATTTT

d_call: TRBD2
cdr3_length: 12
v_call: TRBV27
j_call: TRBJ2-1
clone_size: -
cdr3_aa: CASRRGGTEQFF
cdr3_nt: TGTGCCAGCCGACGGGGGGGCACTGAGCAGTTCTTC

d_call: TRBD2
cdr3_length: 15
v_call: TRBV14
j_call: TRBJ2-3
clone_size: -
cdr3_aa: CASSSLAGGTDTQYF
cdr3_nt: TGTGCCAGCAGCTCGCTGGCGGGGGGCACAGATACGCAGTATTTT

d_call: TRBD2
cdr3_length: 15
v_call: TRBV2
j_call: TRBJ2-2
clone_size: -
cdr3_aa: CASSVTSGGTGELFF
cdr3_nt: TGTGCCAGCAGTGTGACTAGCGGGGGAACCGGGGAGCTGTTTTTT

d_call: TRBD1
cdr3_length: 12
v_call: TRBV11-2
j_call: TRBJ1-2
clone_size: few
cdr3_aa: CASSRTGDGYTF
cdr3_nt: TGTGCCAGCAGCCGTACAGGGGACGGCTACACCTTC

d_call: TRBD1
cdr3_length: 14
v_call: TRBV6-1
j_call: TRBJ1-5
clone_size: -
cdr3_aa: CASTAGQNNQPQHF
cdr3_nt: TGTGCCAGCACCGCGGGACAGAACAATCAGCCCCAGCATTTT

d_call: TRBD1
cdr3_length: 16
v_call: TRBV24-1
j_call: TRBJ1-4
clone_size: -
cdr3_aa: CATSDLSRTGGEKLFF
cdr3_nt: TGTGCCACCAGTGATTTGTCCCGGACAGGGGGTGAAAAACTGTTTTTT

d_call: -
cdr3_length: 15
v_call: TRBV7-6
j_call: TRBJ2-2
clone_size: -
cdr3_aa: CASTASGGQDGELFF
cdr3_nt: TGTGCCAGCACCGCCTCAGGGGGGCAAGACGGGGAGCTGTTTTTT

d_call: -
cdr3_length: 14
v_call: TRBV24-1
j_call: TRBJ2-5
clone_size: once
cdr3_aa: CATSGTSRQETQYF
cdr3_nt: TGTGCCACCAGCGGGACATCGAGGCAAGAGACCCAGTACTTC

d_call: -
cdr3_length: 15
v_call: TRBV10-2
j_call: TRBJ1-2
clone_size: -
cdr3_aa: CASSPKKIEGGGYTF
cdr3_nt: TGCGCCAGCTCCCCGAAGAAGATTGAGGGTGGCGGCTACACCTTC

d_call: -
cdr3_length: 16
v_call: TRBV6-1
j_call: TRBJ1-6
clone_size: -
cdr3_aa: CASSEGPQVPRSPLHF
cdr3_nt: TGTGCCAGCAGTGAAGGCCCGCAGGTTCCACGTTCACCCCTCCACTTT

d_call: TRBD2
cdr3_length: 15
v_call: TRBV9
j_call: TRBJ2-7
clone_size: -
cdr3_aa: CASSPRGGTLREQYF
cdr3_nt: TGTGCCAGCAGCCCGCGGGGGGGGACCCTACGGGAGCAGTACTTC

d_call: TRBD1
cdr3_length: 14
v_call: TRBV27
j_call: TRBJ2-1
clone_size: -
cdr3_aa: CASRAGTGYNEQFF
cdr3_nt: TGTGCCAGCAGAGCCGGGACAGGCTACAATGAGCAGTTCTTC

d_call: TRBD1
cdr3_length: 16
v_call: TRBV19
j_call: TRBJ1-2
clone_size: -
cdr3_aa: CASSTPRQGVNYGYTF
cdr3_nt: TGTGCCAGTAGTACTCCCCGACAGGGTGTAAACTATGGCTACACCTTC

d_call: TRBD1
cdr3_length: 13
v_call: TRBV2
j_call: TRBJ2-4
clone_size: -
cdr3_aa: CASSRDSQNIQYF
cdr3_nt: TGTGCCAGCAGCAGGGACAGCCAAAACATTCAGTACTTC

d_call: -
cdr3_length: 14
v_call: TRBV9
j_call: TRBJ1-1
clone_size: -
cdr3_aa: CASSNTGENTEAFF
cdr3_nt: TGTGCCAGCAGCAATACGGGGGAGAACACTGAAGCTTTCTTT

d_call: -
cdr3_length: 15
v_call: TRBV19
j_call: TRBJ2-7
clone_size: -
cdr3_aa: CASSSRDSGSYEQYF
cdr3_nt: TGTGCCAGTAGTTCCCGGGACTCAGGATCCTACGAGCAGTACTTC

d_call: -
cdr3_length: 15
v_call: TRBV5-1
j_call: TRBJ1-1
clone_size: -
cdr3_aa: CASSLVTPIEKRAFF
cdr3_nt: TGCGCCAGCAGCTTGGTTACCCCAATCGAAAAACGGGCTTTCTTT